This T cell receptor beta chain derives from a study of STAT5B mutations in CD4+ large granular lymphocyte leukemia. Study at large: Among healthy controls, a particular HLA allele went with more CDR3 'QG' motifs. Whole-study findings and limits: Without HLA matching, higher CD4+ than CD8+ T-LGLL clonality could reflect small sample size. Compared with healthy controls (2/35), patient top clones favored TRBV06 (8/27).

V was cut by 2 bases and J by 4 bases, with 4 bases left in between. The CDR3 is 12 residues long. CDR1 is MNHNY, CDR2 SVGAGI, per germline (reference sequence). Remarks on this clone: Its antigen is unidentified.

Assay used: immunoSEQ multiplex PCR; TCRdb lists only in-frame clones, some missing. This table has about 40,000 clones, roughly 79% appearing once. Sequencing was done on a sample of CD4+ T cells from blood buffy coats. The TCR sequence derives from a human donor in good health. The rearrangement links TRBV6-6 to TRBJ2-3; no clear D gene. The CDR3 nucleotides are TGTGCCAGCAGTTACGTAGCAGATACGCAGTATTTT. Its protein product is CASSYVADTQYF.